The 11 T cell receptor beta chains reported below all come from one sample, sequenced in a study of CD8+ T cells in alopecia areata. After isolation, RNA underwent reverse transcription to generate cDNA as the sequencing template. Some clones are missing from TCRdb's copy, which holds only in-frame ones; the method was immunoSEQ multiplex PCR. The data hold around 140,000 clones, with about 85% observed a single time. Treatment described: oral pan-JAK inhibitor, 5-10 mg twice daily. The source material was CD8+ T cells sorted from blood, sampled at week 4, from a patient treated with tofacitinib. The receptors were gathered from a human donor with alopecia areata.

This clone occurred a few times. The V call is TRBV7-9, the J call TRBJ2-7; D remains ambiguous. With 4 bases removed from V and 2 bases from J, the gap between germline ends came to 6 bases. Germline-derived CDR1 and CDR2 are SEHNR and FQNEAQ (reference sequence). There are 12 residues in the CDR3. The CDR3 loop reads CASSSVPYEQYF. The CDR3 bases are TGTGCCAGCAGCTCGGTCCCCTACGAGCAGTACTTC.

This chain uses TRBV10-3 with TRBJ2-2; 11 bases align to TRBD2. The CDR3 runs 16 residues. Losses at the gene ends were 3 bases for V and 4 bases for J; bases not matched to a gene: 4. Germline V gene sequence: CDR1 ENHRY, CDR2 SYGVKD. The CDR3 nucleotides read TGTGCCATCAGTGATTCACTAGCGGGAGCCACCGGGGAGCTGTTTTTT. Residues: CAISDSLAGATGELFF.

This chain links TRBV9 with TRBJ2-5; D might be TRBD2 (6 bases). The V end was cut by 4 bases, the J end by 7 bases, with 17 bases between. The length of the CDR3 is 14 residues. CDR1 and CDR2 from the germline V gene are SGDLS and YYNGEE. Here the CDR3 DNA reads TGTGCCAGCAGCCAGGGCGGAGGGCCGGGGACCCAGTACTTC. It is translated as CASSQGGGPGTQYF.

CDR3 protein: CASSPGHPLAGGTYNEQFF. CDR3 in DNA: TGTGCCAGCAGTCCGGGACATCCACTAGCGGGAGGGACCTACAATGAGCAGTTCTTC. This sequence joins TRBV2 and TRBJ2-1; 13 positions match TRBD2. CDR1 SNHLY and CDR2 FYNNEI come from the germline V gene. The CDR3 runs to 19 residues. The V segment lost 5 bases and the J segment 2 bases; nucleotides outside the gene matches: 12.

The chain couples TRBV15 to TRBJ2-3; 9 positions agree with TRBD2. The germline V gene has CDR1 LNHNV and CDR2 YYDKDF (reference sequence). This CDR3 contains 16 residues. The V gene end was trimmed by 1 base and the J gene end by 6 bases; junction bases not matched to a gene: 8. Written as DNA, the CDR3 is TGTGCCACCAGCAGAGGCAGCGGGGGGCCGTTGGATACGCAGTATTTT. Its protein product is CATSRGSGGPLDTQYF.

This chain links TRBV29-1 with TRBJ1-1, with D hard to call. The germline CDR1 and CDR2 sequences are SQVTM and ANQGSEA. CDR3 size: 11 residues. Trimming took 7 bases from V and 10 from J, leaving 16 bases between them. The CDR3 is CSGLGSNGAFF. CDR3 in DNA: TGCAGCGGTCTCGGGTCGAACGGAGCTTTCTTT.

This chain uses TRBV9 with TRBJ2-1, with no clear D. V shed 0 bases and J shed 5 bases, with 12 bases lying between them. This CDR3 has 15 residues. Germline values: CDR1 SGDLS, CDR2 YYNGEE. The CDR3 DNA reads TGTGCCAGCAGCGTAGGACGATTCCCGGACAATGAGCAGTTCTTC. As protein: CASSVGRFPDNEQFF. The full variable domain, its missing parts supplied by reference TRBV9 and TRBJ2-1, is DSGVTQTPKHLITATGQRVTLRCSPRSGDLSVYWYQQSLDQGLQFLIQYYNGEERAKGNILERFSAQQFPDLHSELNLSSLELGDSALYFCASSVGRFPDNEQFFGPGTRLTVL.

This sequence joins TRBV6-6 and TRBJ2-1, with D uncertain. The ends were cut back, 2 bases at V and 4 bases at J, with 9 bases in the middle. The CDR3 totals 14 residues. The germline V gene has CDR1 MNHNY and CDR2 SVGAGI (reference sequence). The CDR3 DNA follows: TGTGCCAGCAGTTACGCGGACCCTTACAATGAGCAGTTCTTC. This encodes CASSYADPYNEQFF.

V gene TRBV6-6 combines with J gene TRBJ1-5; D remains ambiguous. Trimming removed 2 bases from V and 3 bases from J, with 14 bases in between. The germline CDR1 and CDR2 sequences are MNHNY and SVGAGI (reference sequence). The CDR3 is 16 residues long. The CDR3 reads CASSYDEGRYNQPQHF. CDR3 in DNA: TGTGCCAGCAGTTACGATGAGGGAAGGTACAATCAGCCCCAGCATTTT.

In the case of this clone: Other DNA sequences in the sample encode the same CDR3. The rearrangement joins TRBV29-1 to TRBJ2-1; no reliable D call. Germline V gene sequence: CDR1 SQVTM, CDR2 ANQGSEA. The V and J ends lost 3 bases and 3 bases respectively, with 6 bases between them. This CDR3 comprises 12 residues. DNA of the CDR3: TGCAGCGTTGAGGCCAGCTACAATGAGCAGTTCTTC. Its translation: CSVEASYNEQFF.

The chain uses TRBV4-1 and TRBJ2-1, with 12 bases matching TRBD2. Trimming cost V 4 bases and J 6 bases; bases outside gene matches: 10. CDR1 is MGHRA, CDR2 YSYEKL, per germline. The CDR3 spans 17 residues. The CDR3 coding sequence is TGCGCCAGCAGCCTACCGACTAGCGGGAGAATCTCCAATGAGCAGTTCTTC. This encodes CASSLPTSGRISNEQFF.